This paragraph covers one TCR beta chain sequence. The record originates from a study of T cell changes during pregnancy in multiple sclerosis. Profiled with immunoSEQ multiplex PCR; TCRdb holds only in-frame clones, not every one. There are about 52,000 clones in the sample; just over 90% occur only once, and about 0.36% lies in the top ten. The V and J ends lost 2 bases and 6 bases respectively, with 7 bases between them. From germline, CDR1 is MNHNY and CDR2 SVGAGI (reference sequence). The CDR3 length is 12 residues. The clonotype comes from a female donor with multiple sclerosis, enrolled in a pregnancy study. The sample consisted of CD4+ T cells from peripheral blood mononuclear cells, taken before pregnancy. This chain connects TRBV6-6 to TRBJ2-5; D not certain. The DNA for the CDR3 is TGTGCCAGCAGTTACACGGAGCAGACCCAGTACTTC. Protein product: CASSYTEQTQYF.